A single sample is the source of the 22 T cell receptor beta chains below, sequenced in a study of cytomegalovirus exposure and HLA in healthy donors. Only in-frame clones appear in the TCRdb table, and some are missing; sequencing was by immunoSEQ multiplex PCR. The sample has 150,000 or so clones; approximately 87% are singletons. Specimen: PBMCs. The receptors come from a woman in her 30s in good health and CMV-seronegative.

The chain links TRBV7-9 to TRBJ1-1; D gene uncertain. This CDR3 region has 13 residues. The V and J ends lost 1 base and 7 bases respectively, with 10 bases between them. CDR1 is SEHNR and CDR2 is FQNEAQ in the germline V gene (reference sequence). CDR3 coding DNA: TGTGCCAGCAGCTTAGACGGGGTGGGTGAAGCTTTCTTT. It specifies CASSLDGVGEAFF.

The V gene is TRBV6-1, the J gene TRBJ1-5; TRBD1 is a possible D gene (6 bases). The CDR3 extends over 15 amino acids. V was cut by 3 bases and J by 3 bases, with 12 bases left in between. CDR1 is MNHNS and CDR2 is SASEGT in the germline V gene. CDR3 nucleotide sequence: TGTGCCAGCAGTGACTCAAGGGGGTCCAATCAGCCCCAGCATTTT. Translating it yields CASSDSRGSNQPQHF.

This clone was seen just once. V gene TRBV4-2 combines with J gene TRBJ2-7, with D tentatively TRBD2 (6 bases). Germline V CDR1 and CDR2: LGHNA, YNFKEQ. This CDR3 is built from 16 residues. The V end was cut by 1 base, the J end by 6 bases, with 19 bases between. CDR3: CASSQASPRTGGEQYF. The DNA for the CDR3 is TGTGCCAGCAGCCAAGCTTCCCCTAGGACCGGGGGCGAGCAGTACTTC.

The rearrangement links TRBV6-5 to TRBJ1-2, with 9 bases that match TRBD1. CDR3 size: 14 residues. After removal of 5 bases from V and 8 bases from J, the junction contained 9 bases not matched to a gene. CDR1 and CDR2 (germline): MNHEY, SVGAGI. The CDR3 bases are TGTGCCAGCAGTCCACCCGGGACAGGGTTCGGCTACACCTTC. Its translation is CASSPPGTGFGYTF.

This chain joins TRBV2 and TRBJ2-7, with D tentatively TRBD2 (5 bases). V gave up 7 bases and J gave up 2 bases, with 12 bases separating them. CDR1 SNHLY and CDR2 FYNNEI come from the germline V gene. The CDR3 sequence is 13 residues long. The CDR3 spells CASTPLGTYEQYF. Written as DNA, the CDR3 is TGTGCCAGCACACCTCTCGGGACCTACGAGCAGTACTTC.

The chain employs TRBV6-5 and TRBJ1-2, with D hard to call. The germline gives CDR1 MNHEY, CDR2 SVGAGI. The V end lost 6 bases, the J end lost 4 bases, and 9 bases lay between the germline ends. CDR3 length: 12 residues. The CDR3 sequence: CASSPRPYGYTF. In DNA, the CDR3 is TGTGCCAGCAGCCCGCGTCCCTATGGCTACACCTTC.

The chain carries TRBV4-1 and TRBJ2-5; D is possibly TRBD1 (5 bases). CDR3 size: 15 residues. From germline, CDR1 is MGHRA and CDR2 YSYEKL. Trimming stripped 0 bases from V and 0 bases from J, with 8 bases between. The CDR3 DNA sequence: TGCGCCAGCAGCCAAGATGGGGCTAACCAAGAGACCCAGTACTTC. Translation: CASSQDGANQETQYF.

V usage is TRBV9 and J usage is TRBJ2-5; 11 bases align to TRBD2. Per germline, CDR1 SGDLS and CDR2 YYNGEE. Trimming cost V 1 base and J 5 bases; bases outside gene matches: 7. The CDR3 is 16 residues long. The DNA for the CDR3 is TGTGCCAGCAGCGTATCTAGCGGGGGGCCTCTGGAGACCCAGTACTTC. Amino acid sequence: CASSVSSGGPLETQYF. Variable domain in full (rest from reference TRBV9 and TRBJ2-5): DSGVTQTPKHLITATGQRVTLRCSPRSGDLSVYWYQQSLDQGLQFLIQYYNGEERAKGNILERFSAQQFPDLHSELNLSSLELGDSALYFCASSVSSGGPLETQYFGPGTRLLVL.

J is TRBJ2-2 and V is TRBV7-9; D may be TRBD2 (5 bases). Germline assignment: CDR1 SEHNR and CDR2 FQNEAQ (reference sequence). V was trimmed by 1 base and J by 1 base, leaving 7 bases between them. The CDR3 length is 15 residues. DNA for the CDR3: TGTGCCAGCAGCTTAGTTCGGGAGAACACCGGGGAGCTGTTTTTT. It translates to CASSLVRENTGELFF.

V and J are TRBV10-2 and TRBJ2-1; no reliable D call. Looked up from germline, CDR1 is WSHSY and CDR2 is SAAADI. The V and J ends lost 0 bases and 7 bases respectively, with 10 bases between them. The CDR3 has 14 amino acids. This chain's CDR3 is CASSESRSLNEQFF. In DNA, the CDR3 is TGCGCCAGCAGTGAGTCCCGGAGTCTTAATGAGCAGTTCTTC.

The CDR3 reads CASSLGGVRDSGTPLHF. The CDR3 DNA sequence: TGCGCCAGCAGCTTGGGGGGGGTGAGGGACTCCGGTACACCCCTCCACTTT. The V and J genes are TRBV5-1 and TRBJ1-6, with D perhaps matching TRBD1 (5 bases). The CDR3 spans 17 residues. The germline gives CDR1 SGHRS, CDR2 YFSETQ. V lost 0 bases and J lost 11, with 21 bases in between.

The V gene is TRBV6-6, the J gene TRBJ1-2, with TRBD1 matching 7 bases. The CDR3 totals 14 residues. V shed 5 bases and J 4 bases; nucleotides not matched to a gene: 7. Germline V CDR1 and CDR2: MNHNY, SVGAGI (reference sequence). The chain's CDR3 is CASSKMGQSYGYTF. In DNA form, the CDR3 reads TGTGCCAGCAGTAAAATGGGACAGTCCTATGGCTACACCTTC.

The rearrangement uses TRBV5-1 and TRBJ2-1, with 7 positions matching TRBD1. CDR1 and CDR2 (germline): SGHRS, YFSETQ. The CDR3 spans 15 residues. J lost 10 bases, V lost 4 bases, and 14 bases had no gene match. Written as DNA, the CDR3 is TGCGCCAGCAGCGCTATAGGGGGCGGGTTAGAGGAGCAGTTCTTC. Translating gives CASSAIGGGLEEQFF.

This clone was seen a single time. The gene calls are TRBV19 and TRBJ2-7; D possibly corresponds to TRBD2 (5 bases). V dropped 6 bases and J dropped 1 base, with 16 bases sitting between them. This CDR3 has 15 residues. Per the germline V gene, CDR1 is LNHDA and CDR2 is SQIVND (reference sequence). CDR3 DNA sequence: TGTGCCAGTAGCGCCGGATTGTTAGCGTCCTACGAGCAGTACTTC. Protein: CASSAGLLASYEQYF.

This clone was counted a few times. The chain employs TRBV4-2 and TRBJ2-2, with a weak D call TRBD2 (6 bases). The CDR3 covers 14 residues. The germline CDR1 and CDR2 sequences are LGHNA and YNFKEQ. V was trimmed by 1 base and J by 4 bases, leaving 7 bases between them. For the CDR3, the DNA is TGTGCCAGCAGCCAAGTACTAGCCACCGGGGAGCTGTTTTTT. Its protein is CASSQVLATGELFF.

The chain uses TRBV27 and TRBJ2-1; no clear D. Trimming pared 4 bases from V and 10 bases from J, leaving 11 bases between. The CDR3 is 12 amino acids. CDR1 is MNHEY, CDR2 SMNVEV, per germline (reference sequence). CDR3 in amino acids: CASSSWPPEQFF. CDR3 bases: TGTGCCAGCAGTTCATGGCCCCCCGAGCAGTTCTTC.

This clone was seen just once. This rearrangement joins TRBV4-1 to TRBJ2-7; D is uncertain. The CDR3 runs 15 residues. The V end was cut by 4 bases, the J end by 0 bases, with 13 bases between. The germline CDR1 and CDR2 sequences are MGHRA and YSYEKL. The CDR3 region is CASSPSAASSYEQYF. In DNA, the CDR3 is TGCGCCAGCAGCCCCAGCGCGGCCAGCTCCTACGAGCAGTACTTC.

The chain uses TRBV19 and TRBJ1-2, with 12 bases identical to TRBD1. The length of the CDR3 is 15 residues. V trimming: 5 bases; J trimming: 5 bases; junction bases outside the gene matches: 6. Germline values: CDR1 LNHDA, CDR2 SQIVND (reference sequence). The DNA for the CDR3 is TGTGCCAGTAGTGTCGGGACAGGGGGCAATTATGGCTACACCTTC. It yields the protein CASSVGTGGNYGYTF.

The chain has TRBV27 and TRBJ1-5, with 7 positions matching TRBD1. With V trimmed by 3 bases and J by 4 bases, 3 bases remained unmatched. Germline V gives CDR1 MNHEY, CDR2 SMNVEV (reference sequence). The CDR3 totals 14 residues. The CDR3 here is CASSFSRGNQPQHF. Written as DNA, the CDR3 is TGTGCCAGCAGTTTTTCCAGGGGGAATCAGCCCCAGCATTTT.

This chain connects TRBV5-1 to TRBJ2-7, with 9 bases aligning to TRBD1. Germline V CDR1 and CDR2: SGHRS, YFSETQ. The CDR3 runs 14 residues. Trimming at V came to 5 bases and at J to 4 bases, leaving 7 bases not matched to a gene. This CDR3 is CASRLDRGRYEQYF. The DNA for the CDR3 is TGCGCCAGCAGACTCGACAGGGGGAGGTACGAGCAGTACTTC.

V gene TRBV4-3 combines with J gene TRBJ1-6; 8 bases map to TRBD1. The CDR3 contains 15 residues. The trim removed 3 bases at V and 7 bases at J, leaving 5 bases unmatched. Germline lookup yields CDR1 LGHNA and CDR2 YSLEER. CDR3: CASSQAGQENSPLHF. The CDR3 DNA reads TGCGCCAGCAGCCAGGCGGGACAGGAAAATTCACCCCTCCACTTT.

The J gene is TRBJ2-3, the V gene TRBV21-1; the D call in the table, TRBD2, was not verified against the DNA. TRBV21-1 represents a pseudogene. This CDR3 contains 12 residues. In DNA form, the CDR3 reads TGTCAACTAGCGAGGGGCAGGGATACGCAGTATTTT. As protein: CQLARGRDTQYF.